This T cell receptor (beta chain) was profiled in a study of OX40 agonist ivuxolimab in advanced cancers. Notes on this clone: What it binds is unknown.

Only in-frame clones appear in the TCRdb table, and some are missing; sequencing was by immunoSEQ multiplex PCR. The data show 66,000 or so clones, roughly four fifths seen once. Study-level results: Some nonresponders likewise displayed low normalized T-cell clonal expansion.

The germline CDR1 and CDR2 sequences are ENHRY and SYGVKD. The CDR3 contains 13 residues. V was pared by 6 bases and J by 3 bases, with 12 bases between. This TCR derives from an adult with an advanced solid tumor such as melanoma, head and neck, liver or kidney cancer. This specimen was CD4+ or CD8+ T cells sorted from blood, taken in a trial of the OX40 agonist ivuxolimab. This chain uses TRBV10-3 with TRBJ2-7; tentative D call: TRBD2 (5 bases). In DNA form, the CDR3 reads TGTGCCATCAGAGGAGGAGCTAACTACGAGCAGTACTTC. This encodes CAIRGGANYEQYF.